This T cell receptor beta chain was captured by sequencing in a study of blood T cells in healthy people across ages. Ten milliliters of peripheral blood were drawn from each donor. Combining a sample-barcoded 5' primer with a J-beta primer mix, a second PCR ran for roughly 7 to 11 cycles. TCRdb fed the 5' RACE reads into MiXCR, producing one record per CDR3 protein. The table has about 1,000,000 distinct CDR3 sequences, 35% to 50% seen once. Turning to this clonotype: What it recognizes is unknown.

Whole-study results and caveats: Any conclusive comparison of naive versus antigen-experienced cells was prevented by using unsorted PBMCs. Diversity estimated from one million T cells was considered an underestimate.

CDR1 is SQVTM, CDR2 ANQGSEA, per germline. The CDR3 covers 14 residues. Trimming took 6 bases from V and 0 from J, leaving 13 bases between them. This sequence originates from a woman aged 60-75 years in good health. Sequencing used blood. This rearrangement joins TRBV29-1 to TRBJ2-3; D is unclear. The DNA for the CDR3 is TGCAGCGTAGAATCCGCTATCAGCACAGATACGCAGTATTTT. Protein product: CSVESAISTDTQYF.